This T cell receptor (beta chain) was profiled in a study of cytomegalovirus exposure and HLA in healthy donors. CDR1 and CDR2 (germline): SGHTS, YDEGEE. The CDR3 is 19 residues long. After removal of 2 bases from V and 1 base from J, the junction contained 13 bases not matched to a gene. The PCR employed 60 Vbeta primers together with 13 Jbeta primers. Generated by immunoSEQ multiplex PCR, the TCRdb table keeps only in-frame clones and is missing some. The sample holds 100,000 to 150,000 clones, roughly two thirds seen once. This TCR derives from a man aged 25 to 40 in good health and CMV-seropositive. Sequenced input: PBMCs. The J gene is TRBJ2-1, the V gene TRBV5-8, with 9 bases aligning to TRBD1. The CDR3 DNA sequence: TGTGCCAGCAGCTTTGTGTTGAGCGCGGGACAGGGATCCTACAATGAGCAGTTCTTC. Its translation is CASSFVLSAGQGSYNEQFF.